Here is one T cell receptor (beta chain) with its context. The primer mix had 60 Vbeta and 13 Jbeta primers. Clones were read by immunoSEQ multiplex PCR, and TCRdb kept only the in-frame ones, dropping some. The sample shows about 100,000 clones, 80% to 85% of them seen only once. The sample is drawn from a study of cytomegalovirus exposure and HLA in healthy donors. The length of the CDR3 is 15 residues. With 3 bases clipped from V and 3 bases from J, the junction kept 5 bases outside the gene matches. Germline loops: CDR1 SGHVS, CDR2 FQNEAQ. This clonotype originated in a woman in her seventies in good health and CMV-seropositive. The sequenced sample was PBMCs. The gene calls are TRBV7-8 and TRBJ2-3; 8 nucleotides line up with TRBD1. DNA of the CDR3: TGTGCCAGCAGCTTTGACAGGGGAGCGACAGATACGCAGTATTTT. Amino acids: CASSFDRGATDTQYF.